Included here is one T cell receptor (beta chain) sequence, with context. This entry is derived from a study of spatial heterogeneity in lung cancer. Study overall: The donors, about 74 patients with untreated early-stage non-small cell lung cancer, provided the samples. Every unique TCR and UMI combination, on average, appeared more than ten times in raw reads.

The V gene lost 6 bases and the J gene lost 7 bases, with 16 bases spanning the gap. CDR1 and CDR2 from the germline V gene are SGHVS and FQNEAQ. The CDR3 has 13 amino acids. Time point meaning: blood at routine non-recurrence follow-up after resection. Sequencing of whole RNA from tumor, nontumor lung or frozen PBMC involved no sorting. The presence of a unique molecular identifier marked each TCR cDNA molecule. TCRdb itself ran the 5' RACE reads through MiXCR, one entry per CDR3 protein. The sample includes some 110,000 distinct CDR3 sequences, 9% to 15% of them seen just once. The receptor was derived from a male donor with early-stage non-small cell lung cancer. This sample comprised PBMCs, obtained at follow-up. V and J are TRBV7-8 and TRBJ2-7, with D possibly being TRBD1 or TRBD2 (5 bases each). Here the CDR3 reads CASSVGTTLEQYF. Written as DNA, the CDR3 is TGTGCCAGCAGTGTGGGGACGACCCTTGAGCAGTACTTC.